Listed here is a single TCR beta chain. Its antigen is currently unknown. With V trimmed by 7 bases and J by 1 base, 8 bases remained unmatched. CDR1 and CDR2 (germline): MNHNY, SVGAGI (reference sequence). The CDR3 spans 15 residues. The data derive from a study of cytomegalovirus exposure and HLA in healthy donors. Study in general: In an earlier analysis, 95 million to 130 million unique TCR beta sequences were found from about 179 million T cells.

Use of 60 Vbeta and 13 Jbeta primers characterized the PCR. Repertoires were generated with immunoSEQ multiplex PCR, while TCRdb's copy carries only in-frame clones and drops some. The data contain approximately 190,000 clones, approximately 12% of them singletons. Study-wide findings and caveats: The study found most TCR sequences rare, yet found some public TCRs in many donors. TCR beta chain V- and J-gene trimming was linked, in a later analysis, to a missense variant in DCLRE1C.

Donors in the study were healthy people who gave bone marrow. This TCR came from a man between 50 and 59 years old in good health and CMV-seropositive. V usage is TRBV6-6 and J usage is TRBJ2-5, with 8 bases matching TRBD1. Sequencing was carried out using PBMCs. The CDR3 nucleotides are TGTGCCAGCAACAACTCGGACAGGGCCCAAGAGACCCAGTACTTC. This gives the protein CASNNSDRAQETQYF.